These 28 T cell receptor beta chains share one sample of origin, sequenced in a study of shared clonotypes between healthy human individuals. Produced via immunoSEQ multiplex PCR; TCRdb's table is partial and in-frame only. The sample lists around 530,000 clones, around 77% occurring once. The source material was PBMCs. These TCRs come from a woman in her thirties or forties in good health. Some clones in this sample may be carry-over from other donors' samples.

This sequence joins TRBV6-5 and TRBJ1-1; TRBD1 matches 10 bases. CDR3 length: 16 residues. Losses at the gene ends were 0 bases for V and 3 bases for J; bases not matched to a gene: 4. Germline V gene data show CDR1 as MNHEY and CDR2 as SVGAGI. The CDR3 nucleotides are TGTGCCAGCAGTTACTCCCGGGACAGGGGCTACACTGAAGCTTTCTTT. Protein product: CASSYSRDRGYTEAFF.

This chain joins TRBV6-5 and TRBJ2-1, with 8 bases lining up with TRBD2. CDR3 size: 14 residues. The V gene's germline CDR1 is MNHEY and CDR2 SVGAGI. Unmatched junction bases numbered 6, after V lost 8 bases and J lost 3 bases. The DNA for the CDR3 is TGTGCCAGCGTCGGGAGGGCCAACTACAATGAGCAGTTCTTC. Translation gives CASVGRANYNEQFF.

The chain links TRBV21-1 to TRBJ2-6; TRBD2 was called by the table and not checked on the DNA. TRBV21-1 is noted as a pseudogene. CDR3 length: 20 amino acids. DNA for the CDR3: TGTGCCAGCAAAAGAGGTGGCGGGAGGGTCCCCCGCTCTGGGGCCAACGTCCTGACTTTC. Translation gives CASKRGGGRVPRSGANVLTF.

This clone was seen more than once but under ten times. The chain recombines TRBV27 with TRBJ1-5; 9 bases map to TRBD1. V trimming: 4 bases; J trimming: 7 bases; junction bases outside the gene matches: 8. CDR3 size: 15 residues. From germline, CDR1 is MNHEY and CDR2 SMNVEV (reference sequence). CDR3 in DNA: TGTGCCAGCAGTTCCTACAGGGGGCATAGGCAGCCCCAGCATTTT. Translating gives CASSSYRGHRQPQHF.

This clone appeared many times. Other DNA sequences in this specimen translate into the identical CDR3. V usage is TRBV7-8 and J usage is TRBJ1-5; 8 nucleotides agree with TRBD1. The V gene's germline CDR1 is SGHVS and CDR2 FQNEAQ. The CDR3 is 14 residues long. V dropped 5 bases and J dropped 2; count of bases not matched to a gene: 2. The CDR3 nucleotides read TGTGCCAGCAGCCCGGGACAGGGCAATCAGCCCCAGCATTTT. Protein: CASSPGQGNQPQHF.

The sample holds many counts of this clone. The chain carries TRBV9 and TRBJ1-1; the match to TRBD1 covers 7 bases. The CDR3 consists of 14 residues. Looked up from germline, CDR1 is SGDLS and CDR2 is YYNGEE. J gave up 0 bases and V 6 bases, and 5 bases lay outside the gene matches. CDR3 loop: CASNTGDLNTEAFF. DNA of the CDR3: TGTGCCAGCAACACAGGGGACCTGAACACTGAAGCTTTCTTT. Drawing the rest from reference TRBV9 and TRBJ1-1, the complete variable domain is DSGVTQTPKHLITATGQRVTLRCSPRSGDLSVYWYQQSLDQGLQFLIQYYNGEERAKGNILERFSAQQFPDLHSELNLSSLELGDSALYFCASNTGDLNTEAFFGQGTRLTVV.

This clone was seen only once. Because the CDR3 is missing its conserved closing phenylalanine or tryptophan, this is likely a read error. The CDR3 protein is CASSVSTGGMNTEAFL. For the CDR3, the DNA is TGTGCCAGCAGCGTTTCGACAGGGGGGATGAACACTGAAGCTTTCCTT. The chain employs TRBV9 and TRBJ1-1; 9 nucleotides agree with TRBD1. With 2 bases clipped from V and 0 bases from J, the junction kept 5 bases outside the gene matches. The CDR3 extends over 16 amino acids. Germline values: CDR1 SGDLS, CDR2 YYNGEE.

The chain links TRBV28 to TRBJ1-2; D gene ambiguous. The CDR3 consists of 15 residues. The germline CDR1 and CDR2 sequences are MDHEN and SYDVKM. Trimming took 8 bases from V and 4 from J, leaving 20 bases between them. The CDR3: CASFKGEGVLYGYTF. The CDR3 DNA sequence: TGTGCCAGCTTCAAGGGAGAGGGTGTCCTCTATGGCTACACCTTC.

Only one count was recorded for this clone. The chain links TRBV2 to TRBJ1-1, with 10 positions matching TRBD1. The V segment lost 5 bases and the J segment 8 bases; nucleotides outside the gene matches: 11. The CDR3 is 15 residues long. Germline V gene data show CDR1 as SNHLY and CDR2 as FYNNEI. In DNA, the CDR3 is TGTGCCAGCAGTTACACCGGGACAGGGGACCGCGAAGCTTTCTTT. It specifies CASSYTGTGDREAFF.

The chain carries TRBV5-4 and TRBJ2-7; 8 nucleotides align to TRBD1. V gave up 2 bases and J gave up 3 bases; unmatched junction bases: 7. Per the germline V gene, CDR1 is SGHNT and CDR2 is YYREEE (reference sequence). The CDR3 covers 15 residues. In DNA form, the CDR3 reads TGTGCCAGCAGCTTATCTACAGGGGGAAGCTACGAGCAGTACTTC. Encoded protein: CASSLSTGGSYEQYF.

The chain joins TRBV29-1 to TRBJ2-2, with 16 positions matching TRBD2. This CDR3 has 16 amino acids. The trim removed 4 bases at V and 5 bases at J, leaving 4 bases unmatched. Looked up from germline, CDR1 is SQVTM and CDR2 is ANQGSEA. CDR3 nucleotide sequence: TGCAGCGTTGTCAAGGGACTAGCGGGAGGGACCGGGGAGCTGTTTTTT. It is translated as CSVVKGLAGGTGELFF.

The genes are TRBV6-5 and TRBJ1-1; 9 nucleotides align to TRBD1. The CDR3 loop spans 13 amino acids. Germline V gene lookup returns CDR1 MNHEY and CDR2 SVGAGI. Germline trimming cut 2 bases from V and 10 bases from J; bases unmatched to any gene: 5. CDR3 amino acids: CASSYGTGRGAFF. The CDR3, as DNA: TGTGCCAGCAGTTACGGGACAGGGAGGGGAGCTTTCTTT.

A few counts support this clone. The chain joins TRBV7-2 to TRBJ1-5, with TRBD1 matching 8 bases. Germline CDR1 SGHTA, CDR2 FQGNSA. This CDR3 is 16 amino acids long. The V and J ends lost 2 bases and 6 bases, in that order; junction bases with no gene match: 9. The CDR3, as DNA: TGTGCCAGCAGCTTAATAGGAGGACAGGGCGGTCAGCCCCAGCATTTT. It encodes CASSLIGGQGGQPQHF.

The chain uses TRBV18 and TRBJ2-2; 8 bases align to TRBD1. V lost 5 bases and J lost 2; bases outside the gene matches: 7. The CDR3 loop spans 16 amino acids. Germline-derived CDR1 and CDR2 are KGHSH and LQKENI. The CDR3 is CASSSRTGLNTGELFF. In DNA form, the CDR3 reads TGTGCCAGCTCATCCCGGACAGGGTTAAACACCGGGGAGCTGTTTTTT. The full variable domain, its missing parts supplied by reference TRBV18 and TRBJ2-2, is NAGVMQNPRHLVRRRGQEARLRCSPMKGHSHVYWYRQLPEEGLKFMVYLQKENIIDESGMPKERFSAEFPKEGPSILRIQQVVRGDSAAYFCASSSRTGLNTGELFFGEGSRLTVL.

The V and J genes are TRBV10-3 and TRBJ2-4; TRBD1 matches 8 bases. Germline loops: CDR1 ENHRY, CDR2 SYGVKD. V lost 0 bases and J lost 6; bases outside the gene matches: 1. The CDR3 runs 14 residues. CDR3 in DNA: TGTGCCATCAGTGAGTCAGACAGGGGAAACATTCAGTACTTC. It specifies CAISESDRGNIQYF.

The CDR3 sequence is CASSPGQRTDTQYF. The CDR3 DNA reads as TGCGCCAGCAGCCCTGGCCAGCGCACAGATACGCAGTATTTT. The genes are TRBV5-1 and TRBJ2-3; D is unclear. CDR3 size: 14 residues. V dropped 4 bases and J dropped 1 base, with 10 bases sitting between them. The V gene's germline CDR1 is SGHRS and CDR2 YFSETQ.

The CDR3 nucleotides are TGTGCCAGTAGTATAGGAGGGATTGAGCTGTTTTTT. Its translation is CASSIGGIELFF. V usage is TRBV19 and J usage is TRBJ2-2, with a tentative D call TRBD2 (5 bases). The germline CDR1 and CDR2 sequences are LNHDA and SQIVND (reference sequence). The ends were cut back, 1 base at V and 11 bases at J, with 8 bases in the middle. The CDR3 runs to 12 residues.

This clone was detected only a few times. The chain combines TRBV28 with TRBJ1-5; D is undetermined. With 7 bases removed from V and 7 bases from J, the gap between germline ends came to 11 bases. There are 12 residues in the CDR3. The germline V gene has CDR1 MDHEN and CDR2 SYDVKM. The DNA of the CDR3 is TGTGCCAGCATTACACGCGGCCAGCCCCAGCATTTT. Its translation is CASITRGQPQHF.

This clone was detected only a few times. The junction departs from germline at one end; a sequencing error may be responsible. CDR3 in DNA: TGTGCCAGCAGTTTATTGACAGGGGAGGCTCTCTTT. The encoded protein is CASSLLTGEALF. The rearrangement joins TRBV28 to TRBJ1-1, with 8 bases identical to TRBD1. This CDR3 has 12 residues. CDR1 is MDHEN, CDR2 SYDVKM, per germline. Full variable domain (remainder filled in from reference TRBV28 and TRBJ1-1): DVKVTQSSRYLVKRTGEKVFLECVQDMDHENMFWYRQDPGLGLRLIYFSYDVKMKEKGDIPEGYSVSREKKERFSLILESASTNQTSMYLCASSLLTGEALFGQGTRLTVV.

The gene calls are TRBV5-8 and TRBJ1-6; D is undetermined. V was trimmed by 1 base and J by 0 bases, leaving 8 bases between them. Per germline, CDR1 SGHTS and CDR2 YDEGEE. The CDR3 covers 16 residues. Here the CDR3 reads CASSLSRLSYNSPLHF. As DNA, the CDR3 is TGTGCCAGCAGCTTGTCTAGACTCTCCTATAATTCACCCCTCCACTTT.

In regard to this clone: Being one base from a much bigger clone, this may be a read error. The V call is TRBV30, the J call TRBJ1-3; D gene uncertain. Germline V gives CDR1 GTSNPN, CDR2 SVGIG (reference sequence). Trimming removed 1 base at V and 1 base at J, with 11 bases between. This CDR3 contains 15 residues. Here the CDR3 reads CAWSDGKGSGNTIYF. CDR3 nucleotides: TGTGCCTGGAGTGACGGGAAAGGATCTGGAAACACCATATATTTT.

The chain couples TRBV6-1 to TRBJ2-1; tentative D call: TRBD2 (7 bases). This CDR3 is built from 15 residues. V shed 1 base and J shed 4 bases, with 11 bases lying between them. Germline values: CDR1 MNHNS, CDR2 SASEGT. CDR3 sequence reads: CASSEEGGGYNEQFF. The CDR3 DNA reads as TGTGCCAGCAGTGAAGAGGGGGGGGGATACAATGAGCAGTTCTTC.

This chain links TRBV2 with TRBJ2-1; 11 nucleotides match TRBD1. This CDR3 has 14 residues. Germline CDR1 SNHLY, CDR2 FYNNEI. The V segment lost 6 bases and the J segment 8 bases; nucleotides outside the gene matches: 6. CDR3 in DNA: TGTGCCAGCAGCGGACAGGGGGCGATAGATGAGCAGTTCTTC. Encoded protein: CASSGQGAIDEQFF.

As for this clone: This could be a read error, since a much larger clone is one nucleotide away. Other DNA sequences in the same sample also yield this CDR3. The gene calls are TRBV5-6 and TRBJ2-2; the D gene is possibly TRBD1 (5 bases). The V and J ends lost 4 bases and 3 bases respectively, with 16 bases between them. The CDR3 is 16 amino acids. Germline V gene data show CDR1 as SGHDT and CDR2 as YYEEEE. The CDR3 DNA is TGTGCCAGCAGCCGCTTAACAGCCAGGGACACCGGGGAGCTGTTTTTT. This codes for CASSRLTARDTGELFF.

CDR3 nucleotide sequence: TGCGCCAGCAGCTTGGGGAGGTGGGCGGACCGGGAGACCCAGTACTTC. Protein: CASSLGRWADRETQYF. V and J are TRBV5-1 and TRBJ2-5; tentatively, D is TRBD2 (5 bases). CDR3 length equals 16 residues. Trimming took 0 bases from V and 5 from J, leaving 17 bases between them. Germline lookup yields CDR1 SGHRS and CDR2 YFSETQ.

This chain joins TRBV29-1 and TRBJ1-1, with a possible D match to TRBD1 (5 bases). The germline V gene has CDR1 SQVTM and CDR2 ANQGSEA. V lost 6 bases and J 0 bases, leaving 11 bases between the germline ends. The CDR3 is 13 amino acids. The CDR3 DNA reads as TGCAGCGTGGGGGTTGGGGTGAACACTGAAGCTTTCTTT. Residues: CSVGVGVNTEAFF.

Worth noting for this clone: This sample also contains other DNA sequences that code for the same CDR3. This chain links TRBV5-1 with TRBJ2-3; 10 positions agree with TRBD2. Germline V gives CDR1 SGHRS, CDR2 YFSETQ. The CDR3 sequence is 16 residues long. Trimming took 1 base from V and 1 from J; bases not matched to a gene: 3. The CDR3 region is CASSLWGTSGTDTQYF. The CDR3 DNA follows: TGCGCCAGCAGCTTGTGGGGGACTAGCGGCACAGATACGCAGTATTTT. Full variable domain (missing parts from reference TRBV5-1 and TRBJ2-3): KAGVTQTPRYLIKTRGQQVTLSCSPISGHRSVSWYQQTPGQGLQFLFEYFSETQRNKGNFPGRFSGRQFSNSRSEMNVSTLELGDSALYLCASSLWGTSGTDTQYFGPGTRLTVL.

The rearrangement joins TRBV28 to TRBJ2-1; TRBD2 agrees at 11 bases. The CDR3 is 14 residues long. Germline CDR1 is MDHEN and CDR2 is SYDVKM. V was clipped by 5 bases and J by 5 bases; unmatched bases: 2. The CDR3 region is CASSRLAGHNEQFF. CDR3 DNA sequence: TGTGCCAGCAGTCGACTAGCGGGACACAATGAGCAGTTCTTC.